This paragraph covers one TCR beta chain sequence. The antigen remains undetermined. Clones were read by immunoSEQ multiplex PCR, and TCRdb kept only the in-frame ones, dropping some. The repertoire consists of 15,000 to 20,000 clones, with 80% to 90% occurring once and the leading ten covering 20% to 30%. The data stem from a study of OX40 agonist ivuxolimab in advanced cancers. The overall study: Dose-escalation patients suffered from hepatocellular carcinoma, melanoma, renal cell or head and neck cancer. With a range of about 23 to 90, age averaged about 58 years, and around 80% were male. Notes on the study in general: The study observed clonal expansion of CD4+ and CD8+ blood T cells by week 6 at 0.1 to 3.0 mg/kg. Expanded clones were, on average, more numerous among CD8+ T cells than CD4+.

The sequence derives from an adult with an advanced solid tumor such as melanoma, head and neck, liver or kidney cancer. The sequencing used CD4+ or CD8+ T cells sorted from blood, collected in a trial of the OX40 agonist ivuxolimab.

The CDR3 nucleotides read TGTGCCAGTACCGGGGGTAGCAATCAGCCCCAGCATTTT. This gives the protein CASTGGSNQPQHF. V gene TRBV19 combines with J gene TRBJ1-5; D may be TRBD1 (5 bases). Germline assignment: CDR1 LNHDA and CDR2 SQIVND (reference sequence). This CDR3 contains 13 residues. Trimming shortened V by 7 bases and J by 0 bases, and 7 bases separated the two germline ends.